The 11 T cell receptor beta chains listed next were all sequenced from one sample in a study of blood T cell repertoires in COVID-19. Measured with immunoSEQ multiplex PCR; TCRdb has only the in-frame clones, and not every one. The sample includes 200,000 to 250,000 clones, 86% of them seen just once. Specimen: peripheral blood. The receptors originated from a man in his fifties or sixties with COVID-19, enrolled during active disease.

This CDR3 reads CASTRIGADTQYF. The CDR3 region has the DNA TGCGCCAGCACCCGGATCGGGGCAGATACGCAGTATTTT. The chain carries TRBV5-1 and TRBJ2-3, with D maybe TRBD2 (5 bases). The CDR3 is made up of 13 amino acids. V lost 6 bases, J lost 4 bases, and 12 bases lay in between. The germline gives CDR1 SGHRS, CDR2 YFSETQ.

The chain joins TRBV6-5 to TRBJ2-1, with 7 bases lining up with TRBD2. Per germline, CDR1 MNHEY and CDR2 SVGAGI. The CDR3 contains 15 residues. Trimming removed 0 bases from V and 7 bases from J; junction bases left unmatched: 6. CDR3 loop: CASSYSASGLNEQFF. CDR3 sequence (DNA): TGTGCCAGCAGTTACTCGGCTAGCGGTCTGAATGAGCAGTTCTTC.

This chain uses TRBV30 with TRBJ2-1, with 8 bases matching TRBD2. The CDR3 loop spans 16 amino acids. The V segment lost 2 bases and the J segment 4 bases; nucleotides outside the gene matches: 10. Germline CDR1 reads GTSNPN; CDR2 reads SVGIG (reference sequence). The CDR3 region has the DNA TGTGCCTGGAGTCCCAACAGCGGGAGTACGTACAATGAGCAGTTCTTC. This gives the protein CAWSPNSGSTYNEQFF.

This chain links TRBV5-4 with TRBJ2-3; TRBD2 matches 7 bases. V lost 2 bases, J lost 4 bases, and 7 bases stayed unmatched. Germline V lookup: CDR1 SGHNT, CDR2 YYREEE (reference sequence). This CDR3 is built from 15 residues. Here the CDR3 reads CASSFSTGGADTQYF. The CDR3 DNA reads TGTGCCAGCAGCTTCTCAACGGGGGGTGCAGATACGCAGTATTTT.

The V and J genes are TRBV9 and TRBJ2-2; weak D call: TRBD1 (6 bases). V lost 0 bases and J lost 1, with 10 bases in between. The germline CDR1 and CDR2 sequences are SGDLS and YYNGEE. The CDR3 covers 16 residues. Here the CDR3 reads CASSVGETGNTGELFF. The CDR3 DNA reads TGTGCCAGCAGCGTAGGGGAGACAGGGAACACCGGGGAGCTGTTTTTT. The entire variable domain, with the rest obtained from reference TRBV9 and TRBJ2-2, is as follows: DSGVTQTPKHLITATGQRVTLRCSPRSGDLSVYWYQQSLDQGLQFLIQYYNGEERAKGNILERFSAQQFPDLHSELNLSSLELGDSALYFCASSVGETGNTGELFFGEGSRLTVL.

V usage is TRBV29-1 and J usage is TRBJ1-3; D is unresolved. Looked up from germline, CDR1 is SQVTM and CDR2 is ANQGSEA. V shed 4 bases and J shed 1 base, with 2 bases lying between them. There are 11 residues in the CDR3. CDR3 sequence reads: CSVASGNTIYF. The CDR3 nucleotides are TGCAGCGTTGCGTCTGGAAACACCATATATTTT.

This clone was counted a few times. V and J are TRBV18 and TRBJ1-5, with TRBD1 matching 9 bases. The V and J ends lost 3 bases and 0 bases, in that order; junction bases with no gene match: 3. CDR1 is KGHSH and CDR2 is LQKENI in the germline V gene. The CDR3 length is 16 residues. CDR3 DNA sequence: TGTGCCAGCTCACCTGGGACAGGGACTAGCAATCAGCCCCAGCATTTT. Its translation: CASSPGTGTSNQPQHF.

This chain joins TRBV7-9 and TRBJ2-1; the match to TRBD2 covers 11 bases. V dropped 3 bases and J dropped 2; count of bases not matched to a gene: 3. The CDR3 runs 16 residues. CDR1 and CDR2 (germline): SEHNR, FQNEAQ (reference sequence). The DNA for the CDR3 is TGTGCCAGCAGCTTCGGGGGACTAGCGGCCTACAATGAGCAGTTCTTC. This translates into CASSFGGLAAYNEQFF.

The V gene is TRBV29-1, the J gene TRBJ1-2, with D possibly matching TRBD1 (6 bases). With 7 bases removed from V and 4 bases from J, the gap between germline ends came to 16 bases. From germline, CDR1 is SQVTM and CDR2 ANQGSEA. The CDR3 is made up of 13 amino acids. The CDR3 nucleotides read TGCAGCGCCAACCAACAGGGTAGCTATGGCTACACCTTC. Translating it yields CSANQQGSYGYTF.

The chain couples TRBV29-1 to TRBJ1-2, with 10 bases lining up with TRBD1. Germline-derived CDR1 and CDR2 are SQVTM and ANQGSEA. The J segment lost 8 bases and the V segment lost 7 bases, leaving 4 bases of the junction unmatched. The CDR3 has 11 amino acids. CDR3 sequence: CSGQGARGYTF. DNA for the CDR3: TGCAGCGGACAGGGGGCTAGGGGCTACACCTTC.

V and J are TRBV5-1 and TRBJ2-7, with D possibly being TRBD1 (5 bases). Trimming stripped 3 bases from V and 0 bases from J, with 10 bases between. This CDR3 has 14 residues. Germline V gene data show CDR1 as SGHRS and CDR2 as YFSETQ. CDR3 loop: CASSWTLSSYEQYF. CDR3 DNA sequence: TGCGCCAGCAGCTGGACACTTAGCTCCTACGAGCAGTACTTC.